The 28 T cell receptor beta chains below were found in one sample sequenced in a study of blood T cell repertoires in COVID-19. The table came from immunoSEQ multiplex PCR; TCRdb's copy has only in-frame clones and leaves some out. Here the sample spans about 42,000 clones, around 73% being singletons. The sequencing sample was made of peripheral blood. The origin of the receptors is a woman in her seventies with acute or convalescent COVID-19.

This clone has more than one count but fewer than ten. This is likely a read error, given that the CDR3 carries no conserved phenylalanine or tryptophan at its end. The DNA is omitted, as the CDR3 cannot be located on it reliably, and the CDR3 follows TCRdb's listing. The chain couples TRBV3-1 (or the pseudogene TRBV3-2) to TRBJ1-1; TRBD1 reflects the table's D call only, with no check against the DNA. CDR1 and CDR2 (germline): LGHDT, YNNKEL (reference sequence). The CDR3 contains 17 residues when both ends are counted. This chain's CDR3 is CASSSSHERKDRTGSFL.

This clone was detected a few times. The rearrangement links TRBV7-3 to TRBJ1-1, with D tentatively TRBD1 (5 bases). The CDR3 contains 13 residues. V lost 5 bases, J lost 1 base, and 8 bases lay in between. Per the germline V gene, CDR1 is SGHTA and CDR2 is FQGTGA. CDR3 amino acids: CASSKGQNTEAFF. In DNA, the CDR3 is TGTGCCAGCAGCAAAGGACAGAACACTGAAGCTTTCTTT.

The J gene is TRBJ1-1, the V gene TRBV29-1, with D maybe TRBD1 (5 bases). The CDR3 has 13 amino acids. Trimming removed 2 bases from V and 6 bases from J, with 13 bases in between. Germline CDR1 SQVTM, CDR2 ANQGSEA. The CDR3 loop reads CSVELGGWPEAFF. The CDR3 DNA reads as TGCAGCGTTGAATTGGGGGGGTGGCCTGAAGCTTTCTTT.

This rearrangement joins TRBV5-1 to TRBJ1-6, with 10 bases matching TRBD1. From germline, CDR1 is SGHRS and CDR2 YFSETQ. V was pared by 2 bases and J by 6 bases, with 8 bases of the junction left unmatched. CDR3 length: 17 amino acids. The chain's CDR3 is CASSFIGTGERNSPLHF. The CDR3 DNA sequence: TGCGCCAGCAGCTTCATTGGGACAGGGGAACGTAATTCACCCCTCCACTTT.

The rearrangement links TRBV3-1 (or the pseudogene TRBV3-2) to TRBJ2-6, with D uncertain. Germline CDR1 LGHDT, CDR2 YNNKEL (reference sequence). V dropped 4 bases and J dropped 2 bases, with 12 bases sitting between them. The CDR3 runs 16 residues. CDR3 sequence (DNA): TGTGCCAGCAGCCCGCCGGTCGTTCCTGGGGCCAACGTCCTGACTTTC. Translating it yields CASSPPVVPGANVLTF.

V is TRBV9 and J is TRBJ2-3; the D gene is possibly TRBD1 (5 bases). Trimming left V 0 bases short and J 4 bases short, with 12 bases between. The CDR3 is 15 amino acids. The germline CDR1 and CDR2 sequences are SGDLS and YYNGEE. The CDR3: CASSVEGFRADTQYF. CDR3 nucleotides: TGTGCCAGCAGCGTAGAGGGGTTTCGGGCAGATACGCAGTATTTT.

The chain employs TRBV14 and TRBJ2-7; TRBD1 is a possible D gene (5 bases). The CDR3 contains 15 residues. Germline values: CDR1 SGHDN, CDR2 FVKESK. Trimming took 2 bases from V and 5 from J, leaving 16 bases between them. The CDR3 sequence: CASSQRGLASNEQYF. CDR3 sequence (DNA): TGTGCCAGCAGCCAAAGGGGTTTGGCTAGTAACGAGCAGTACTTC.

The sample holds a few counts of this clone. The CDR3 nucleotides are TGTGCCAGCTCACCCCGTGGGGCTTCGAACACTGAAGCTTTCTTT. As protein: CASSPRGASNTEAFF. The chain carries TRBV18 and TRBJ1-1; perhaps TRBD1 as D (5 bases). Germline values: CDR1 KGHSH, CDR2 LQKENI. The ends were cut back, 3 bases at V and 1 base at J, with 12 bases in the middle. The CDR3 extends over 15 amino acids.

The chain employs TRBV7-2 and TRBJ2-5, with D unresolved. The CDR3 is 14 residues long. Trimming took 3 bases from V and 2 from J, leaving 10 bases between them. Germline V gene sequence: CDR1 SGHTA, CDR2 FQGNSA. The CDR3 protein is CASSFQAAQETQYF. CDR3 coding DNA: TGTGCCAGCAGCTTTCAAGCAGCGCAAGAGACCCAGTACTTC.

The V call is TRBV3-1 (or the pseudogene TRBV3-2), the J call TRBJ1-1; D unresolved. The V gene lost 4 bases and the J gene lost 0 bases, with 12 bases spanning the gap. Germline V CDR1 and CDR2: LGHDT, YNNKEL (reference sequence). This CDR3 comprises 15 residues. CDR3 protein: CASSPQSRMNTEAFF. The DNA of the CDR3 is TGTGCCAGCAGCCCACAGAGCCGCATGAACACTGAAGCTTTCTTT.

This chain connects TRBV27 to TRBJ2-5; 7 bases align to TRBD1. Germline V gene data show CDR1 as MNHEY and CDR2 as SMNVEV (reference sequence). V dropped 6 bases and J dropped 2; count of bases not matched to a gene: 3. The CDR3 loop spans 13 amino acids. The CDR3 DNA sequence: TGTGCCAGCAGAGGGACAGCACAAGAGACCCAGTACTTC. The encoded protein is CASRGTAQETQYF.

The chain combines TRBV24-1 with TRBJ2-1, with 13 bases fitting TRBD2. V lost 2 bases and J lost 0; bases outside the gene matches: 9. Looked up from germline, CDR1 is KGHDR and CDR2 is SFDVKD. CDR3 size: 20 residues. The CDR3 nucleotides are TGTGCCACCAGTGATTCCCCGGGACTAGCGGGGTTAAGCTCCTACAATGAGCAGTTCTTC. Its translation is CATSDSPGLAGLSSYNEQFF.

The CDR3 sequence is CAWKGQPSNYGYTF. In nucleotides, the CDR3 is TGTGCCTGGAAAGGACAGCCTTCTAACTATGGCTACACCTTC. The genes are TRBV30 and TRBJ1-2, with D maybe TRBD1 (6 bases). The CDR3 runs to 14 residues. Trimming shortened V by 4 bases and J by 0 bases, and 12 bases separated the two germline ends. Looked up from germline, CDR1 is GTSNPN and CDR2 is SVGIG (reference sequence).

DNA of the CDR3: TGTGCCAGCAGTCCAACAGCGGGAGGCGAGATTCAGTACTTC. Translated: CASSPTAGGEIQYF. J is TRBJ2-4 and V is TRBV7-2, with 9 bases identical to TRBD2. Germline lookup yields CDR1 SGHTA and CDR2 FQGNSA. The V segment lost 6 bases and the J segment 10 bases; nucleotides outside the gene matches: 10. The CDR3 consists of 14 residues.

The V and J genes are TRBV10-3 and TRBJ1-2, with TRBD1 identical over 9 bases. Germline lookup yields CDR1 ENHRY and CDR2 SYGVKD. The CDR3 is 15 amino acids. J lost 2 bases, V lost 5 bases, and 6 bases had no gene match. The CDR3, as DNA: TGTGCCATCAGTCTGAGGACAGGGGAAAACTATGGCTACACCTTC. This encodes CAISLRTGENYGYTF.

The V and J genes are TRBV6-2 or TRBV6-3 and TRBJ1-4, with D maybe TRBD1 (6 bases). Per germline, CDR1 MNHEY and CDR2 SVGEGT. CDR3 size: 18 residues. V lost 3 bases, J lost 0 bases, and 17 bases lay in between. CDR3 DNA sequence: TGTGCCAGCAGTTATGGGCCCAGGGGATCTTCAACTAATGAAAAACTGTTTTTT. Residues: CASSYGPRGSSTNEKLFF.

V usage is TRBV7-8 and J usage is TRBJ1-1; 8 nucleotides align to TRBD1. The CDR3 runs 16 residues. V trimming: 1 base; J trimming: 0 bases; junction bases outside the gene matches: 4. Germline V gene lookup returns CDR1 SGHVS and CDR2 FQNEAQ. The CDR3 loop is CASSLDRGAVNTEAFF. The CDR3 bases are TGTGCCAGCAGCTTAGACAGGGGGGCCGTGAACACTGAAGCTTTCTTT. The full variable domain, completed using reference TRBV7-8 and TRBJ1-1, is GAGVSQSPRYKVAKRGQDVALRCDPISGHVSLFWYQQALGQGPEFLTYFQNEAQLDKSGLPSDRFFAERPEGSVSTLKIQRTQQEDSAVYLCASSLDRGAVNTEAFFGQGTRLTVV.

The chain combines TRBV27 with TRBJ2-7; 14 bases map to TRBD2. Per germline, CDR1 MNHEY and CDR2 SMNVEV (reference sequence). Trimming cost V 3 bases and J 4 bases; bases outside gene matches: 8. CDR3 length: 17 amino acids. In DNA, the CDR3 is TGTGCCAGCAGTTTTAACCTGGGACTAGCGGGGGAATACGAGCAGTACTTC. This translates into CASSFNLGLAGEYEQYF.

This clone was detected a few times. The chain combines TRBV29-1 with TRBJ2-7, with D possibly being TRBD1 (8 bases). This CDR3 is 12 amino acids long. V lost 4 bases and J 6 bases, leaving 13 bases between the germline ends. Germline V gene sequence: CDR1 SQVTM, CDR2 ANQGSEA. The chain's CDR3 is CSVADREGEQYF. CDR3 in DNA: TGCAGCGTTGCGGACAGGGAGGGCGAGCAGTACTTC.

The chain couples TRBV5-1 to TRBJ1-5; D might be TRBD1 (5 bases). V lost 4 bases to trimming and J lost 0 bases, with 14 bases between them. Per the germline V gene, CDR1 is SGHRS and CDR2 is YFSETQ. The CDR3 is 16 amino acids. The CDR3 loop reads CASSPLGGDSNQPQHF. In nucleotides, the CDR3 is TGCGCCAGCAGCCCTTTGGGGGGAGATAGCAATCAGCCCCAGCATTTT.

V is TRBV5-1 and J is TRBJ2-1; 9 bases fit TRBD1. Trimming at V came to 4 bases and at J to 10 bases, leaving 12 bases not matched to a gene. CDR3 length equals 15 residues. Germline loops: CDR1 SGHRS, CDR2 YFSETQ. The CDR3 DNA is TGCGCCAGCAGCACCCCCGGGACAGGGATGAACGAGCAGTTCTTC. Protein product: CASSTPGTGMNEQFF.

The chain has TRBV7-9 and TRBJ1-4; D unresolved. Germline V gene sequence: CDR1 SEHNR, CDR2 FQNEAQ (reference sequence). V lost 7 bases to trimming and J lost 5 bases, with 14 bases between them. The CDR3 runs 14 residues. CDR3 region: CASTKGGGNEKLFF. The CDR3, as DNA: TGTGCCAGCACCAAAGGCGGCGGAAATGAAAAACTGTTTTTT.

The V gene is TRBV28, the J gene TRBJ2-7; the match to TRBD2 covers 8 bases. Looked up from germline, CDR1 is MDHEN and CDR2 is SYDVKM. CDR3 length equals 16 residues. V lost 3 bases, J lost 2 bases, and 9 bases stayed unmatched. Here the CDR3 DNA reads TGTGCCAGCAGTTTTTTAGGGCGGGAGGTGACCTACGAGCAGTACTTC. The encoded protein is CASSFLGREVTYEQYF.

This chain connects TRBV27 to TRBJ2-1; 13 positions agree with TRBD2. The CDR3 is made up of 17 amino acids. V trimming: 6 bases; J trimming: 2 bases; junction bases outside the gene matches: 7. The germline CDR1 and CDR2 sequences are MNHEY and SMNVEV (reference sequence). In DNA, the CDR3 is TGTGCCAGCAGAGCCAGACTAGCGGGAGGAGCCTACAATGAGCAGTTCTTC. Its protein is CASRARLAGGAYNEQFF.

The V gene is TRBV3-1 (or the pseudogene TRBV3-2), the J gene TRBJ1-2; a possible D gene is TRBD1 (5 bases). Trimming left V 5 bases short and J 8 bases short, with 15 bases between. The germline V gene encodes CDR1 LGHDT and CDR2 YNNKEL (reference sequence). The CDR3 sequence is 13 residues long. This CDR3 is CASSFLEGRGYTF. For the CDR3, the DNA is TGTGCCAGCAGCTTCCTGGAGGGGCGCGGCTACACCTTC.

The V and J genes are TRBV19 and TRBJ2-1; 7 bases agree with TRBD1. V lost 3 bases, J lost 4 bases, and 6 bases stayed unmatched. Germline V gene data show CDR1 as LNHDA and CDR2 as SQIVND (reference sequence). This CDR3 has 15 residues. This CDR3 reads CASSIDRASYNEQFF. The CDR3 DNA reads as TGTGCCAGTAGTATCGACAGGGCCTCTTACAATGAGCAGTTCTTC.

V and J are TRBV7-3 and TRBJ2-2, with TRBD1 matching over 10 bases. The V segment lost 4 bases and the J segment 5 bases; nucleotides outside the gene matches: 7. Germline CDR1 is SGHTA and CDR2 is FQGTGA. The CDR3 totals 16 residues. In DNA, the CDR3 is TGTGCCAGCAGCTCCTCCCCGGGACAGGGGACCGGGGAGCTGTTTTTT. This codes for CASSSSPGQGTGELFF.

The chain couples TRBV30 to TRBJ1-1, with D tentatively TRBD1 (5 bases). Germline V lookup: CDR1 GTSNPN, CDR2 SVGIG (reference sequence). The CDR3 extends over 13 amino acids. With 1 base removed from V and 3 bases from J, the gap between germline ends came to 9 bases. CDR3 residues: CAWSGGADTEAFF. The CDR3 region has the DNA TGTGCCTGGAGTGGGGGCGCGGACACTGAAGCTTTCTTT.